What follows are 30 T cell receptor beta chains derived from one specimen sequenced in a study of human T cells and chemical hapten exposure. Described time point: patch test 2, 6 weeks after DPC sensitization. The treatment was: therapeutic diphenylcyclopropenone sensitization with weekly scalp DPC. One entry per CDR3 protein results from TCRdb running MiXCR on the RACE reads. The sample holds over 100,000 distinct CDR3 sequences, about a tenth seen once. The sample was whole blood, taken in connection with sensitization to the hapten diphenylcyclopropenone (DPC). Source of these receptors: a woman in her 40s with alopecia areata. Some clones in this sample may be carry-over from other donors' samples.

This clonotype has a count of ten or more. This chain uses TRBV5-1 with TRBJ1-1; 9 nucleotides agree with TRBD1. With V trimmed by 0 bases and J by 4 bases, 10 bases remained unmatched. The V gene's germline CDR1 is SGHRS and CDR2 YFSETQ. The CDR3 runs to 17 residues. The CDR3 coding sequence is TGCGCCAGCAGCTTGGTGGGACAGGGAGGAGTGCTCACTGAAGCTTTCTTT. Amino acids: CASSLVGQGGVLTEAFF. Based on the CDR3 plus reference TRBV5-1 and TRBJ1-1, the full variable domain is KAGVTQTPRYLIKTRGQQVTLSCSPISGHRSVSWYQQTPGQGLQFLFEYFSETQRNKGNFPGRFSGRQFSNSRSEMNVSTLELGDSALYLCASSLVGQGGVLTEAFFGQGTRLTVV.

This clonotype was counted many times. Sequence at one end of the junction differs from germline and may be a read error. The chain uses TRBV14 and TRBJ2-2; D remains ambiguous. The CDR3 loop spans 14 amino acids. Germline loops: CDR1 SGHDN, CDR2 FVKESK. Here the CDR3 reads CASSQVWNAGELFF. CDR3 DNA sequence: TGTGCCAGCAGCCAAGTCTGGAACGCCGGGGAGCTGTTTTTT.

There are a few counts of this clonotype. This rearrangement joins TRBV5-1 to TRBJ2-5, with D perhaps matching TRBD1 (6 bases). The CDR3 spans 13 residues. V dropped 3 bases and J dropped 3 bases, with 9 bases sitting between them. From germline, CDR1 is SGHRS and CDR2 YFSETQ. CDR3 nucleotides: TGCGCCAGCAGCTCGCGGACAGAAGAGACCCAGTACTTC. Residues: CASSSRTEETQYF.

This clonotype has a count of ten or more. The rearrangement uses TRBV19 and TRBJ2-7, with a possible D match to TRBD2 (5 bases). The CDR3 contains 14 residues. V lost 4 bases and J lost 0, with 10 bases in between. Germline V gene lookup returns CDR1 LNHDA and CDR2 SQIVND (reference sequence). The CDR3 sequence: CASSNQRSSYEQYF. As DNA, the CDR3 is TGTGCCAGTAGTAACCAGCGGAGCTCCTACGAGCAGTACTTC.

This clonotype has a count of ten or more. The chain combines TRBV9 with TRBJ1-2; D uncertain. V lost 0 bases, J lost 2 bases, and 11 bases lay in between. The germline CDR1 and CDR2 sequences are SGDLS and YYNGEE. This CDR3 region has 15 residues. CDR3 DNA: TGTGCCAGCAGCGTAGAGCCCTTCCCCAACTATGGCTACACCTTC. Translating it yields CASSVEPFPNYGYTF.

Ten or more counts support this clonotype. The rearrangement links TRBV9 to TRBJ2-3; D not resolved. V was trimmed by 0 bases and J by 0 bases, leaving 8 bases between them. The CDR3 loop spans 15 amino acids. Germline V lookup: CDR1 SGDLS, CDR2 YYNGEE. Here the CDR3 reads CASSVEGASTDTQYF. For the CDR3, the DNA is TGTGCCAGCAGCGTAGAAGGCGCGAGCACAGATACGCAGTATTTT.

This clonotype was recorded many times. The CDR3 sequence is CSARSDRESYNEQFF. Written as DNA, the CDR3 is TGCAGTGCTAGGTCGGACAGGGAATCCTACAATGAGCAGTTCTTC. The chain uses TRBV20-1 and TRBJ2-1, with 8 bases lining up with TRBD1. V trimming: 3 bases; J trimming: 1 base; junction bases outside the gene matches: 5. This CDR3 has 15 amino acids. The V gene's germline CDR1 is DFQATT and CDR2 SNEGSKA (reference sequence).

This clonotype was observed many times. This rearrangement joins TRBV10-3 to TRBJ1-5, with TRBD1 matching 7 bases. J was trimmed by 1 base and V by 6 bases; bases with no gene match: 3. Germline V CDR1 and CDR2: ENHRY, SYGVKD. CDR3 length: 14 residues. The CDR3 is CAISGTASNQPQHF. CDR3 coding DNA: TGTGCCATCAGCGGGACAGCGAGCAATCAGCCCCAGCATTTT.

This clonotype was seen a few times. The V and J genes are TRBV19 and TRBJ2-3; 7 nucleotides line up with TRBD2. This CDR3 has 15 residues. The ends lost 5 bases at V and 0 bases at J; junction bases unmatched: 5. The germline V gene has CDR1 LNHDA and CDR2 SQIVND (reference sequence). The CDR3 coding sequence is TGTGCCAGTAGTGTAACGGGGGGAAGCACAGATACGCAGTATTTT. As protein: CASSVTGGSTDTQYF.

The rearrangement joins TRBV6-5 to TRBJ1-1; no reliable D call. Trimming shortened V by 0 bases and J by 4 bases, and 12 bases separated the two germline ends. The germline V gene encodes CDR1 MNHEY and CDR2 SVGAGI. The CDR3 totals 15 residues. CDR3 DNA: TGTGCCAGCAGTTACTCCTTTGGGAGCGGCACTGAAGCTTTCTTT. It codes for CASSYSFGSGTEAFF.

The CDR3 protein is CASSTRQGKAYEQYF. DNA for the CDR3: TGTGCCAGCAGTACTCGACAGGGGAAGGCCTACGAGCAGTACTTC. The chain uses TRBV6-5 and TRBJ2-7; 8 nucleotides match TRBD1. V lost 5 bases, J lost 2 bases, and 8 bases stayed unmatched. The CDR3 has 15 amino acids. From germline, CDR1 is MNHEY and CDR2 SVGAGI.

In this sample, this clonotype turned up many times. V and J are TRBV7-8 and TRBJ1-6; D unclear. The germline gives CDR1 SGHVS, CDR2 FQNEAQ. V was trimmed by 1 base and J by 0 bases, leaving 10 bases between them. The CDR3 sequence is 17 residues long. The DNA of the CDR3 is TGTGCCAGCAGCTTAGTGGAGGGTACCTCCTATAATTCACCCCTCCACTTT. Translated: CASSLVEGTSYNSPLHF.

This clonotype was found many times. V usage is TRBV6-6 and J usage is TRBJ1-5; TRBD1 matches at 10 bases. Per the germline V gene, CDR1 is MNHNY and CDR2 is SVGAGI (reference sequence). The CDR3 extends over 16 amino acids. V shed 5 bases and J 7 bases; nucleotides not matched to a gene: 11. CDR3 nucleotides: TGTGCCAGCAGTCTCCTACTGGGACAGGGGATGCAGCCCCAGCATTTT. Protein: CASSLLLGQGMQPQHF.

This clonotype has more than one count but fewer than ten. This rearrangement joins TRBV7-6 to TRBJ2-5; D is possibly TRBD2 (7 bases). This CDR3 has 16 residues. V lost 6 bases and J lost 2, with 19 bases in between. CDR1 and CDR2 (germline): SGHVS, FNYEAQ. The CDR3 nucleotides read TGTGCCAGCAGGAATAAAGGGGGAGGGGCACAAGAGACCCAGTACTTC. It is translated as CASRNKGGGAQETQYF. The variable domain in full, completed from reference TRBV7-6 and TRBJ2-5, reads GAGVSQSPRYKVTKRGQDVALRCDPISGHVSLYWYRQALGQGPEFLTYFNYEAQQDKSGLPNDRFSAERPEGSISTLTIQRTEQRDSAMYRCASRNKGGGAQETQYFGPGTRLLVL.

The chain couples TRBV12-3 or TRBV12-4 to TRBJ1-5; possibly TRBD1 for D (5 bases). This CDR3 comprises 14 residues. With 8 bases removed from V and 3 bases from J, the gap between germline ends came to 14 bases. In DNA form, the CDR3 reads TGTGCCAGCGGCAAGGCGGGGGACAATCAGCCCCAGCATTTT. This codes for CASGKAGDNQPQHF.

This clonotype was found many times. The chain is built from TRBV7-2 and TRBJ1-1; D is unclear. The CDR3 is 18 amino acids. CDR1 and CDR2 from the germline V gene are SGHTA and FQGNSA. The V and J ends lost 5 bases and 0 bases respectively, with 22 bases between them. CDR3 coding DNA: TGTGCCAGCAGCCCCCTCTTACAGTCGACCGACTTGAACACTGAAGCTTTCTTT. Translation gives CASSPLLQSTDLNTEAFF.

The chain links TRBV7-9 to TRBJ1-2; 7 bases line up with TRBD1. This CDR3 has 14 residues. V was pared by 5 bases and J by 2 bases, with 5 bases of the junction left unmatched. Per germline, CDR1 SEHNR and CDR2 FQNEAQ (reference sequence). CDR3 loop: CASSPQGWNYGYTF. Here the CDR3 DNA reads TGTGCCAGCAGCCCACAGGGGTGGAACTATGGCTACACCTTC.

This clonotype was counted only a few times. V usage is TRBV28 and J usage is TRBJ1-2, with 9 bases fitting TRBD1. Unmatched junction bases numbered 6, after V lost 6 bases and J lost 4 bases. The CDR3 contains 14 residues. Germline CDR1 and CDR2: MDHEN and SYDVKM. CDR3 amino acids: CASRDGQGIYGYTF. CDR3 in DNA: TGTGCCAGCAGGGACGGACAGGGGATCTATGGCTACACCTTC.

This clonotype was seen more than once but under ten times. This sequence joins TRBV7-9 and TRBJ2-2; D remains unclear. Germline V gives CDR1 SEHNR, CDR2 FQNEAQ (reference sequence). Trimming stripped 2 bases from V and 0 bases from J, with 7 bases between. The CDR3 runs to 15 residues. Here the CDR3 reads CASSLNKPNTGELFF. The CDR3 region has the DNA TGTGCCAGCAGCTTAAACAAGCCGAACACCGGGGAGCTGTTTTTT.

This clonotype has at least ten counts. The chain has TRBV19 and TRBJ2-3; TRBD2 matches at 13 bases. Germline CDR1 reads LNHDA; CDR2 reads SQIVND (reference sequence). V lost 7 bases and J lost 4; bases outside the gene matches: 8. The CDR3 runs 16 residues. The CDR3 DNA sequence: TGTGCCAGTACCTGGACTAGCGGGGGAGGCGCAGATACGCAGTATTTT. It translates to CASTWTSGGGADTQYF. Using reference TRBV19 and TRBJ2-3 for the parts outside the CDR3, the full variable domain is DGGITQSPKYLFRKEGQNVTLSCEQNLNHDAMYWYRQDPGQGLRLIYYSQIVNDFQKGDIAEGYSVSREKKESFPLTVTSAQKNPTAFYLCASTWTSGGGADTQYFGPGTRLTVL.

In this sample, this clonotype turned up many times. This chain links TRBV5-4 with TRBJ2-1; TRBD2 agrees at 10 bases. Germline V lookup: CDR1 SGHNT, CDR2 YYREEE (reference sequence). Trimming took 4 bases from V and 9 from J; bases not matched to a gene: 10. This CDR3 comprises 15 residues. CDR3 bases: TGTGCCAGCAGCCCCAGAGTCTCTAGCGGGGGTGAGCAGTTCTTC. Translation gives CASSPRVSSGGEQFF.

This clonotype occurred a few times. The rearrangement joins TRBV3-1 to TRBJ2-7; either TRBD1 or TRBD2 may fit D (5 bases each). The germline V and J ends were trimmed by 11 bases and 4 bases, with 12 bases remaining between them. Germline V gene data show CDR1 as LGHDT and CDR2 as YNNKEL (reference sequence). The CDR3 is made up of 11 amino acids. CDR3 nucleotides: TGTGCCGCTTCGAGGGGTTACGAGCAGTACTTC. It yields the protein CAASRGYEQYF.

This clonotype was recorded at least ten times. This CDR3 is CASSYSSSYNEQFF. The CDR3 DNA follows: TGTGCCAGCAGTTATAGTAGCTCCTACAATGAGCAGTTCTTC. This rearrangement joins TRBV6-2 or TRBV6-3 to TRBJ2-1; no reliable D call. The CDR3 is 14 residues long. Germline-derived CDR1 and CDR2 are MNHEY and SVGEGT. V lost 3 bases and J 0 bases, leaving 6 bases between the germline ends.

The chain couples TRBV29-1 to TRBJ2-2, with 8 positions matching TRBD1. The germline V gene encodes CDR1 SQVTM and CDR2 ANQGSEA. The trim removed 3 bases at V and 5 bases at J, leaving 8 bases unmatched. There are 15 residues in the CDR3. This CDR3 is CSVDPGGAWTGELFF. The CDR3 DNA sequence: TGCAGCGTTGACCCAGGGGGCGCGTGGACCGGGGAGCTGTTTTTT.

V and J are TRBV19 and TRBJ2-5; possible D gene TRBD1, 5 bases. This CDR3 region has 14 residues. Germline-derived CDR1 and CDR2 are LNHDA and SQIVND (reference sequence). Trimming took off 4 bases at V and 5 bases at J, with 14 bases between the two ends. The CDR3 DNA is TGTGCCAGTAGTACCCAGGGCCAAGGGGAGACCCAGTACTTC. This codes for CASSTQGQGETQYF.

This clonotype was picked up a small number of times. The chain joins TRBV11-2 to TRBJ2-7, with D perhaps matching TRBD2 (6 bases). CDR3 size: 16 residues. Trimming removed 3 bases at V and 1 base at J, with 16 bases between. The germline CDR1 and CDR2 sequences are SGHAT and FQNNGV. CDR3 DNA: TGTGCCAGCAGCTTCTTACGGGGAGGACTGTCCTACGAGCAGTACTTC. As protein: CASSFLRGGLSYEQYF.

Many counts were recorded for this clonotype. The rearrangement uses TRBV5-4 and TRBJ2-6; D possibly uses TRBD1 or TRBD2 (5 bases each). CDR1 is SGHNT, CDR2 YYREEE, per germline (reference sequence). The CDR3 totals 16 residues. V was clipped by 5 bases and J by 1 base, with 13 bases between them. The CDR3 loop is CASRIDGGSGANVLTF. The CDR3 region has the DNA TGTGCCAGCAGAATCGATGGGGGATCTGGGGCCAACGTCCTGACTTTC.

This clonotype was seen repeatedly, ten times or more. The chain has TRBV6-1 and TRBJ1-1; perhaps TRBD1 as D (6 bases). V was cut by 4 bases and J by 2 bases, with 8 bases left in between. CDR3 length equals 13 residues. Germline CDR1 reads MNHNS; CDR2 reads SASEGT. CDR3 nucleotide sequence: TGTGCCAGCAGTGGACAGGTAAACACTGAAGCTTTCTTT. Its protein is CASSGQVNTEAFF.

The chain joins TRBV7-2 to TRBJ2-5; 9 bases map to TRBD2. Trimming cost V 4 bases and J 1 base; bases outside gene matches: 7. Germline V gives CDR1 SGHTA, CDR2 FQGNSA. The CDR3 extends over 16 amino acids. The CDR3 sequence is CASSYLAGAVQETQYF. The CDR3 coding sequence is TGTGCCAGCAGCTATTTAGCGGGGGCCGTCCAAGAGACCCAGTACTTC. Looking up the rest from reference TRBV7-2 and TRBJ2-5 gives the full variable domain: GAGVSQSPSNKVTEKGKDVELRCDPISGHTALYWYRQSLGQGLEFLIYFQGNSAPDKSGLPSDRFSAERTGGSVSTLTIQRTQQEDSAVYLCASSYLAGAVQETQYFGPGTRLLVL.

The chain is built from TRBV7-9 and TRBJ1-4; no firm D call. The CDR3 spans 16 residues. V shed 0 bases and J shed 8 bases, with 16 bases lying between them. The V gene's germline CDR1 is SEHNR and CDR2 FQNEAQ (reference sequence). CDR3 nucleotide sequence: TGTGCCAGCAGCTTAGCGCTTGGCGGTTCCAGGGAAAAACTGTTTTTT. This translates into CASSLALGGSREKLFF.